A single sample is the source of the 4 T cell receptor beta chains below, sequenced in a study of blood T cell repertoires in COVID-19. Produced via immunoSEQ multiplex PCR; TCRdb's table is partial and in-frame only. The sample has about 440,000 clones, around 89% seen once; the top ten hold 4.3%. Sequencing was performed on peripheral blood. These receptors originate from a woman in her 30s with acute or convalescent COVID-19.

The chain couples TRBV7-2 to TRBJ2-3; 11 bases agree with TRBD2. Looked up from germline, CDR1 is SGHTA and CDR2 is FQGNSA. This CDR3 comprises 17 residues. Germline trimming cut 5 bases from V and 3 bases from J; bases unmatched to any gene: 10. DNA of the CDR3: TGTGCCAGCAGCCCTCCCCACCTAGCGGGGGGTACAGATACGCAGTATTTT. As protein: CASSPPHLAGGTDTQYF.

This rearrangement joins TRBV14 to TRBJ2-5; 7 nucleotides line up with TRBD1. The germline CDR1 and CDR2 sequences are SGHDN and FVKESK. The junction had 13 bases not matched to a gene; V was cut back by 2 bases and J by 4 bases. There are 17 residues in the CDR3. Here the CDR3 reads CASSQHPGQNLGETQYF. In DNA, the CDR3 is TGTGCCAGCAGCCAACACCCGGGACAGAATCTCGGAGAGACCCAGTACTTC.

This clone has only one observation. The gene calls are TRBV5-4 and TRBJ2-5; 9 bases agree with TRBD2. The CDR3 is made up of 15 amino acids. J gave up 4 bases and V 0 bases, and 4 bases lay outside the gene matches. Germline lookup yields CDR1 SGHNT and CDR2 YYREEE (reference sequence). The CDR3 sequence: CASSLDAGGSETQYF. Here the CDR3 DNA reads TGTGCCAGCAGCTTGGACGCGGGGGGGTCAGAGACCCAGTACTTC. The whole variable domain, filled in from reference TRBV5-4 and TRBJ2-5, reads ETGVTQSPTHLIKTRGQQVTLRCSSQSGHNTVSWYQQALGQGPQFIFQYYREEENGRGNFPPRFSGLQFPNYSSELNVNALELDDSALYLCASSLDAGGSETQYFGPGTRLLVL.

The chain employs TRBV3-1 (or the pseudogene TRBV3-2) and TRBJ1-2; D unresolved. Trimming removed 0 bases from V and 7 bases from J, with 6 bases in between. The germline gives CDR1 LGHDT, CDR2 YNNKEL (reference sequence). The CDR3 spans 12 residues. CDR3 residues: CASSQDERGYTF. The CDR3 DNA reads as TGTGCCAGCAGCCAAGATGAGCGTGGCTACACCTTC.